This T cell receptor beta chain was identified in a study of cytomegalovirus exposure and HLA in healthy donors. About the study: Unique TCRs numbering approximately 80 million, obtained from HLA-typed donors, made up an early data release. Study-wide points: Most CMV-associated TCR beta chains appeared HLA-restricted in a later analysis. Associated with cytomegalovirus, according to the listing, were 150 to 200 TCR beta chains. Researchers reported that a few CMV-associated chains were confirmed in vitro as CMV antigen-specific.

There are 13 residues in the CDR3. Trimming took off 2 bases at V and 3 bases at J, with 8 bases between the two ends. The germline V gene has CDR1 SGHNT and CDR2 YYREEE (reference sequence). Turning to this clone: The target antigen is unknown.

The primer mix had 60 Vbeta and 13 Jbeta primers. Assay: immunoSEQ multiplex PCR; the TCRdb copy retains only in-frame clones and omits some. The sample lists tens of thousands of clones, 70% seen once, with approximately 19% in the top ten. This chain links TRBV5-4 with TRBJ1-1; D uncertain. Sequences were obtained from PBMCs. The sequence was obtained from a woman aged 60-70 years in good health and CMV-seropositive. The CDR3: CASSFPRDTEAFF. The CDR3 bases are TGTGCCAGCAGCTTCCCGCGGGACACTGAAGCTTTCTTT.